A selection of T cell receptor beta chains follows, all from one sample in a study of blood T cell repertoires in COVID-19. The table came from immunoSEQ multiplex PCR; TCRdb's copy has only in-frame clones and leaves some out. The sample records approximately 450,000 clones, around 89% being singletons. The source material was peripheral blood. These receptor sequences come from a woman aged 30 to 39 with acute or convalescent COVID-19. Each CDR3 is given with its conserved first and last residue. D genes are given only for firm matches.

D gene,V gene,J gene,CDR3 protein,CDR3 DNA
.,TRBV27,TRBJ2-5,CASSPRSIEVETQYF,TGTGCCAGCAGTCCCCGTTCTATCGAGGTAGAGACCCAGTACTTC
.,TRBV21-1,TRBJ2-7,CASSKGATSYEQYF,TGTGCCAGCAGCAAAGGCGCAACCTCCTACGAGCAGTACTTC
TRBD2,TRBV10-3,TRBJ2-6,CAISAAGTGANVLTF,TGTGCCATCAGTGCAGCGGGAACTGGGGCCAACGTCCTGACTTTC
.,TRBV4-1,TRBJ2-3,CASSPQGGVTDTQYF,TGCGCCAGCAGCCCGCAGGGGGGCGTCACAGATACGCAGTATTTT
TRBD2,TRBV3-1/TRBV3-2,TRBJ2-5,CASSSASGGPETQYF,TGTGCCAGCAGTTCCGCTAGCGGGGGTCCAGAGACCCAGTACTTC
.,TRBV24-1,TRBJ1-1,CATRDRNTEAFF,TGTGCCACCAGAGACAGGAACACTGAAGCTTTCTTT
TRBD1,TRBV3-1/TRBV3-2,TRBJ1-6,CASSRKQGASNNSPLHF,TGTGCCAGCAGCCGCAAACAGGGGGCGAGTAATAATTCACCCCTCCACTTT
TRBD1,TRBV5-1,TRBJ1-1,CASSLQGQGSGEAFF,TGCGCCAGCAGCTTACAAGGACAGGGATCAGGGGAAGCTTTCTTT
TRBD1,TRBV9,TRBJ2-2,CASSRQGSGELFF,TGTGCCAGCAGCAGACAGGGTAGCGGGGAGCTGTTTTTT
.,TRBV20-1,TRBJ2-1,CSAADRGQFF,TGCAGTGCAGCGGACAGAGGGCAGTTCTTC
.,TRBV3-1/TRBV3-2,TRBJ2-6,CASSPHRTIPGANVLTF,TGTGCCAGCAGCCCACATCGGACTATCCCTGGGGCCAACGTCCTGACTTTC
.,TRBV2,TRBJ1-5,CASRERGSNQPQHF,TGTGCCAGCAGGGAAAGGGGTAGCAATCAGCCCCAGCATTTT
.,TRBV5-5,TRBJ2-6,CASSFLQSGANVLTF,TGTGCCAGCAGCTTTTTGCAGTCTGGGGCCAACGTCCTGACTTTC
TRBD1,TRBV5-1,TRBJ1-5,CASSLKDRAEDSNQPQHF,TGCGCCAGCAGCTTAAAGGACAGGGCAGAGGATAGCAATCAGCCCCAGCATTTT
TRBD1,TRBV27,TRBJ2-7,CASRRTGPYEQYF,TGTGCCAGCAGGCGGACAGGGCCCTACGAGCAGTACTTC